These 3 T cell receptor beta chains came from one sample sequenced in a study of blood T cells in healthy people across ages. PCR was performed a second time for 7 to 11 cycles using a sample-barcoded 5' primer and a J-beta primer mix. TCRdb re-called the 5' RACE reads through MiXCR, storing one row per CDR3 protein. The sample has about 560,000 distinct CDR3 sequences; roughly a quarter are singletons. These same records also appear under a second study, on T cells of mothers and their children.

The sequencing sample was made of blood. The receptors shown here come from a boy aged 2 to 10 in good health.

V gene TRBV7-9 combines with J gene TRBJ1-4, with D unclear. Trimming removed 5 bases from V and 0 bases from J, with 16 bases in between. The CDR3 length is 17 residues. Germline-derived CDR1 and CDR2 are SEHNR and FQNEAQ (reference sequence). DNA of the CDR3: TGTGCCAGCAGCCTCCTCCCAGTAGGCGCAACTAATGAAAAACTGTTTTTT. Its translation is CASSLLPVGATNEKLFF.

The chain uses TRBV7-6 and TRBJ2-6; D tentatively reads TRBD1 or TRBD2 (5 bases each). V lost 5 bases and J lost 2, with 13 bases in between. Germline assignment: CDR1 SGHVS and CDR2 FNYEAQ. The CDR3 sequence is 16 residues long. This CDR3 reads CASSAEWGPGANVLTF. DNA for the CDR3: TGTGCCAGCAGCGCAGAGTGGGGACCTGGGGCCAACGTCCTGACTTTC.

The chain has TRBV9 and TRBJ2-2; TRBD2 might be the D (6 bases). V was shortened by 0 bases and J by 1 base, with 13 bases between the two germline ends. The germline V gene has CDR1 SGDLS and CDR2 YYNGEE. The CDR3 is 17 residues long. The CDR3 region is CASSVAFDSGNTGELFF. The DNA of the CDR3 is TGTGCCAGCAGCGTAGCTTTTGATAGCGGGAACACCGGGGAGCTGTTTTTT.